The rows below give T cell receptor beta chains drawn from one sample of a study of OX40 agonist ivuxolimab in advanced cancers. The assay was immunoSEQ multiplex PCR, and TCRdb's table has in-frame clones only and misses some. The table includes more than 20,000 clones, roughly 77% detected once. The sequences come from CD4+ or CD8+ T cells sorted from blood, collected in a trial of the OX40 agonist ivuxolimab. The source is an adult with an advanced solid tumor such as melanoma, head and neck, liver or kidney cancer. Both conserved end residues are part of each CDR3. The D gene is left open where the match is weak. Some rows mark clone size as missing; the rest say once, few, many or name a class of expanded clone.

j_call d_call clone_size v_call cdr3_aa
TRBJ1-6 NA NA TRBV7-9 CASSPSGFSPLHF
TRBJ2-3 NA NA TRBV11-1 CASSLSPAGATDTQYF
TRBJ2-7 TRBD2 NA TRBV6-1 CASSEAGLAGGPREQYF
TRBJ2-6 NA once TRBV6-4 CASSERYRASGANVLTF
TRBJ2-6 NA NA TRBV2 CASSDDTSGANVLTF
TRBJ2-7 TRBD1 NA TRBV6-1 CASALGQDYEQYF
TRBJ2-7 NA once TRBV10-1 CASSDGADYEQYF
TRBJ2-6 NA once TRBV11-1 CASSLIQSGANVLTF
TRBJ1-6 NA NA TRBV6-1 CASLRATGNSPLHF
TRBJ2-2 TRBD1 once TRBV5-1 CASSLARGTGNTGELFF
TRBJ2-3 TRBD1 NA TRBV5-1 CASSLRSPRTGGTDTQYF
TRBJ2-1 NA NA TRBV14 CASSQAGPKFF
TRBJ2-1 TRBD2 NA TRBV11-3 CASSAGGLYSEQFF
TRBJ1-5 NA NA TRBV6-5 CATSRGTSNQPQHF
TRBJ2-3 NA NA TRBV5-4 CASNRGDTQYF
TRBJ2-1 TRBD2 NA TRBV29-1 CSVVGPAGGYNEQFF
TRBJ2-1 NA NA TRBV10-3 CAITLDPYNEQFF
TRBJ2-5 NA medium-sized TRBV9 CASSVARGETQYF
TRBJ1-5 NA NA TRBV5-5 CASSLWGVGQPQHF
TRBJ2-7 TRBD1 NA TRBV19 CASSGGDRVAQYF
TRBJ2-7 TRBD1 few TRBV9 CASSVGPDRASGEQYF
TRBJ2-2 NA NA TRBV6-5 CASRGAETGELFF
TRBJ2-5 NA NA TRBV5-4 CASSLANRPGETQYF
TRBJ2-7 NA NA TRBV4-1 CASSQDPRDEQYF
TRBJ1-4 TRBD1 few TRBV30 CAWSSEDRGEKLFF